In its sample, the clone carrying this TCR beta chain was seen many times. Attachment of unique molecular identifiers to individual cDNA molecules was performed in the library. TCRdb processed the RACE reads anew with MiXCR; each CDR3 protein has one entry. Here the sample spans roughly 100,000 distinct CDR3 sequences, less than 40% being singletons. Indicated time point: patch test 3, about 24 weeks after DPC sensitization. The treatment: therapeutic diphenylcyclopropenone sensitization with weekly scalp DPC. This specimen belongs to a study of human T cells and chemical hapten exposure. Across the study: Minor pooled library volume differences mainly drove per-sample TCR yield variation.

The CDR3 has 15 residues. Trimming took off 5 bases at V and 2 bases at J, with 12 bases between the two ends. The germline V gene encodes CDR1 SEHNR and CDR2 FQNEAQ (reference sequence). Source: whole blood, taken in connection with sensitization to the hapten diphenylcyclopropenone (DPC). This chain connects TRBV7-9 to TRBJ2-2; D remains ambiguous. This TCR derives from a man aged 40-49 years with alopecia areata. Some clones in this sample may be carry-over from other donors' samples. The CDR3 region is CASSGSSLNTGELFF. For the CDR3, the DNA is TGTGCCAGCAGCGGAAGCTCACTTAACACCGGGGAGCTGTTTTTT.